The present T cell receptor (beta chain) was sequenced within a study of T cells after yellow fever vaccination (dated by TCRdb to the late 2010s). Study-wide context: Libraries from fractions with low cell numbers were prepared with the SMART-Seq v4 Ultra Low Input RNA kit. Two healthy male donors, one aged 18 to 30 and one aged 30 to 40 years, made up the cohort. Bulk TCR alpha and beta repertoires were sequenced longitudinally to track T-cell clones before and after primary and booster YFV17D yellow fever vaccination. Blood samples were taken at several timepoints before and after primary and secondary immunization, and bulk PBMC replicates and cell subsets were isolated.

Only a few counts were recorded for this clonotype. It has no known antigen specificity. Base-call qualities are not available, and no considerably larger clone is one nucleotide away. This specimen's treatment or condition label, interpreted: live attenuated yellow fever vaccine strain. At each blood-draw timepoint, two biological replicates of bulk PBMCs were obtained. A standard Ficoll-Paque protocol was used to isolate PBMCs from peripheral blood. RNA was extracted with TriZol from bulk PBMCs, CD4 and CD8 fractions, and dextramer-positive and dextramer-negative fractions. TCR cDNA was made using 5'RACE template switching, a step that added a universal primer site and unique molecular identifiers. Priming for cDNA synthesis came from both the TCR alpha and TCR beta constant segments. Two PCR steps were used to amplify libraries, with sample barcodes and sequencing adapters being added in the second step. Sequencing of libraries was done on Illumina HiSeq 2500 (2x100 bp) or NovaSeq (2x150 bp). The original methods were these. MIGEC handled demultiplexing of reads and collapsing into UMI consensus sequences, while MiXCR performed V(D)J alignment. Using edgeR on replicate PBMC samples, clonotypes were called vaccine-responding if FDR was below 0.01 and the log2 fold change was above 5 up to day 15. Each bulk clonotype received a CD4 or CD8 identity based on whether the sequenced CD4 or CD8 repertoire contained that clonotype at higher abundance. TCRdb redid the processing of the public reads, applying fastp at Q25 and MiXCR, and retained in-frame beta chains. Every distinct CDR3 protein forms one entry, paired with its most common genes and DNA. The V and J calls and clone size come from TCRdb's table, not from the authors' own analysis. The sample records about 580,000 distinct CDR3 sequences, about a sixth of which are singletons. The ten largest clones add up to around 16% of the sample.

The full study reports these points: Most clones expanded after primary vaccination (around 96% of CD4 and roughly 88% of CD8) were re-detected after the booster, suggesting that broad memory maintenance occurred. The study included only a couple of donors, which limits how far the findings can be generalized. The secondary T-cell response was found to be weaker but faster than the primary response, with a peak reached on day 5 rather than on day 15. Computational filtering was needed because FACS-sorted repertoires could contain abundant contaminating clonotypes from the bulk population. A small fraction of clonotypes showed up in both the CD4 and CD8 compartments, probably as a result of convergent recombination.

The CDR3 numbers 15 residues from cysteine through phenylalanine. Of the read, only the CDR3 DNA is kept; its 45 bases are in frame from base 1. Trimmed from V: 2 bases; trimmed from J: 9 bases; junction bases lacking a gene match: 7. The CDR1 and CDR2 encoded by the germline V gene are MNHEY and SVGEGT. The sequence came from a man between 18 and 35 years old who received the YFV17D yellow fever vaccine. The chain couples TRBV6-2 or TRBV6-3 to TRBJ1-6, with 7 bases in between that match TRBD1. This specimen was PBMCs, taken 5 days after the first yellow fever vaccination. The nucleotide sequence reads as follows: TGTGCCAGCAGTTACCGACAGGGAGGGGGTTCACCCCTCCACTTT. This yields the protein CASSYRQGGGSPLHF.